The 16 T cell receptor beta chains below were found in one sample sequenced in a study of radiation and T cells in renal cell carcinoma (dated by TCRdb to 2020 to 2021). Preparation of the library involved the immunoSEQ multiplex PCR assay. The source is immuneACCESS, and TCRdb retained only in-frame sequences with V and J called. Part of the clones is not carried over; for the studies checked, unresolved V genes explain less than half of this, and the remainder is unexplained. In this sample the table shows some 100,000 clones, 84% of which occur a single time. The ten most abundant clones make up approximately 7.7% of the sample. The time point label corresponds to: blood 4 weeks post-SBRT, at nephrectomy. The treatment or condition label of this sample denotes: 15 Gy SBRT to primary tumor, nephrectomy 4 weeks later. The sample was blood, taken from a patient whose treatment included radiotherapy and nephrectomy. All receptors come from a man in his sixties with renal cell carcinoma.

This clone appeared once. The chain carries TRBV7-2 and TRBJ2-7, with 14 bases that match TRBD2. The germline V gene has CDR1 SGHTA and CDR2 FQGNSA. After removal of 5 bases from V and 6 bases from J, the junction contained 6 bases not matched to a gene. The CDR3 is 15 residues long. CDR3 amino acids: CASSARLAGGREQYF. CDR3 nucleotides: TGTGCCAGCAGCGCAAGACTAGCGGGAGGGCGCGAGCAGTACTTC.

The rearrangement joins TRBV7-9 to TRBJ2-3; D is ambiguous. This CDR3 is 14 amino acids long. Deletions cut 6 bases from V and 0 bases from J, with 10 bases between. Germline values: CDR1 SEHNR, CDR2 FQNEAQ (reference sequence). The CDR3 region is CASRRAASTDTQYF. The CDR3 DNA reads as TGTGCCAGCAGACGCGCAGCTAGCACAGATACGCAGTATTTT. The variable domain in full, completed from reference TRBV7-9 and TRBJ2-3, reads DTGVSQNPRHKITKRGQNVTFRCDPISEHNRLYWYRQTLGQGPEFLTYFQNEAQLEKSRLLSDRFSAERPKGSFSTLEIQRTEQGDSAMYLCASRRAASTDTQYFGPGTRLTVL.

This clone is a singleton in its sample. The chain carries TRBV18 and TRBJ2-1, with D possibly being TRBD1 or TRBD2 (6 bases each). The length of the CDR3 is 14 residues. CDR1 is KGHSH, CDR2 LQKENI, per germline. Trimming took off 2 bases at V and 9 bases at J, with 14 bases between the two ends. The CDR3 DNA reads TGTGCCAGCTCACCAGCCGGGGGCCCCCGTGAGCAGTTCTTC. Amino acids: CASSPAGGPREQFF.

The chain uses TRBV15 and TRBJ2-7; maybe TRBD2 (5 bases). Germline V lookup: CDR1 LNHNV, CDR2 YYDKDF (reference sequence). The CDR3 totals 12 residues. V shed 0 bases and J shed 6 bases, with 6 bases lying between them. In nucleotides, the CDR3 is TGTGCCACCAGCAGAGAACGGGGCGAGCAGTACTTC. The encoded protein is CATSRERGEQYF.

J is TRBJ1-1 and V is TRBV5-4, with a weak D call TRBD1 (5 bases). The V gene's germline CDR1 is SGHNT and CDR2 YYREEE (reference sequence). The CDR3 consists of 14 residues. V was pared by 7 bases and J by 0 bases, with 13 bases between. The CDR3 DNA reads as TGTGCCAGCGAACTCCAGGGTGTGAACACTGAAGCTTTCTTT. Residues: CASELQGVNTEAFF. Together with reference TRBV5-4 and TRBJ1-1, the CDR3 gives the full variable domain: ETGVTQSPTHLIKTRGQQVTLRCSSQSGHNTVSWYQQALGQGPQFIFQYYREEENGRGNFPPRFSGLQFPNYSSELNVNALELDDSALYLCASELQGVNTEAFFGQGTRLTVV.

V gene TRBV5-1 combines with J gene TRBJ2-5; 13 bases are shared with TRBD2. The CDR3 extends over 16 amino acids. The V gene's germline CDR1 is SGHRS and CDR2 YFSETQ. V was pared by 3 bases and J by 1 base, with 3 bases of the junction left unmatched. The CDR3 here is CASSSGLAGVQETQYF. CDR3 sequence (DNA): TGCGCCAGCAGCTCTGGACTAGCGGGGGTCCAAGAGACCCAGTACTTC.

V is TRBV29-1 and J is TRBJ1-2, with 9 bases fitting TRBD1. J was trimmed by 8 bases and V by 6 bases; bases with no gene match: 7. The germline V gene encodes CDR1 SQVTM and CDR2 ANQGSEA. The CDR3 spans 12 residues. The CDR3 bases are TGCAGCGTCCTGGGACAGGGAGGCGGCTACACCTTC. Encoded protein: CSVLGQGGGYTF.

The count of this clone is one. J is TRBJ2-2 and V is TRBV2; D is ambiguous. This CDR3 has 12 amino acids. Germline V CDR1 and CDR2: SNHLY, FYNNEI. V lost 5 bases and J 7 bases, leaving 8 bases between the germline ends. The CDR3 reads CASSIDIGELFF. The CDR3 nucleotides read TGTGCCAGCAGTATTGATATCGGGGAGCTGTTTTTT.

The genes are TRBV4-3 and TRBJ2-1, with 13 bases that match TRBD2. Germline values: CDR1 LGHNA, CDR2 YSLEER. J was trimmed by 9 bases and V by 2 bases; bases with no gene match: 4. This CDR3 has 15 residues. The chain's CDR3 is CASSQTSGRAVEQFF. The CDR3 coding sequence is TGCGCCAGCAGCCAAACTAGCGGGAGGGCCGTTGAGCAGTTCTTC.

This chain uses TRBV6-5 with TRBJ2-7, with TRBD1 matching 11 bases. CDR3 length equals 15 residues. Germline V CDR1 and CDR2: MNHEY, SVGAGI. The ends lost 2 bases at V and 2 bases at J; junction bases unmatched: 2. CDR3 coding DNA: TGTGCCAGCAGTTACGGGGGACAGGGGGCCTACGAGCAGTACTTC. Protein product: CASSYGGQGAYEQYF.

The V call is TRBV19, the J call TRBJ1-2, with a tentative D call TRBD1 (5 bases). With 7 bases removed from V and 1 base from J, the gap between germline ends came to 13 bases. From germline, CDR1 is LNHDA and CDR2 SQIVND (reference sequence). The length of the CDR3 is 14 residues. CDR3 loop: CASMTATLNYGYTF. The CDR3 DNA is TGTGCCAGTATGACAGCAACACTTAACTATGGCTACACCTTC.

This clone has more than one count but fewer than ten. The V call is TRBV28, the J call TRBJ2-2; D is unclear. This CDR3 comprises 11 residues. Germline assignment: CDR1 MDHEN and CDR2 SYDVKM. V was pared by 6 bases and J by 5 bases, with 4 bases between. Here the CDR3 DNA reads TGTGCCAGCAGCACAACCGGGGAGCTGTTTTTT. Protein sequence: CASSTTGELFF.

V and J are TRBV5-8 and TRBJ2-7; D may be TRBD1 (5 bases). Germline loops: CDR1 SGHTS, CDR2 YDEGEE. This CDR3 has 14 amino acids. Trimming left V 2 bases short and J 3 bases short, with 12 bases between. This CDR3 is CASSFMDNIYEQYF. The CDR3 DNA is TGTGCCAGCAGCTTCATGGACAACATCTACGAGCAGTACTTC.

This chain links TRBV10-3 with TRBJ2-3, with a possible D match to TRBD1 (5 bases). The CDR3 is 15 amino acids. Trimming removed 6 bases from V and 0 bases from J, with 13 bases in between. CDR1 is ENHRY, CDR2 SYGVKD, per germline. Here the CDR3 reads CAISARTSSTDTQYF. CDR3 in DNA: TGTGCCATCAGCGCACGGACAAGCAGCACAGATACGCAGTATTTT.

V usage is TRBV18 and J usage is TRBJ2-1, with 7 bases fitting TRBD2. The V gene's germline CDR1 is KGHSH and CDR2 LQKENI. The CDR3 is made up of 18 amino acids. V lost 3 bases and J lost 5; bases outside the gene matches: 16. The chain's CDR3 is CASSPPAAGELAHNEQFF. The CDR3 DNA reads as TGTGCCAGCTCACCCCCAGCGGCGGGAGAATTGGCACACAATGAGCAGTTCTTC. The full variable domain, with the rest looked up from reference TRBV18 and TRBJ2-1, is NAGVMQNPRHLVRRRGQEARLRCSPMKGHSHVYWYRQLPEEGLKFMVYLQKENIIDESGMPKERFSAEFPKEGPSILRIQQVVRGDSAAYFCASSPPAAGELAHNEQFFGPGTRLTVL.

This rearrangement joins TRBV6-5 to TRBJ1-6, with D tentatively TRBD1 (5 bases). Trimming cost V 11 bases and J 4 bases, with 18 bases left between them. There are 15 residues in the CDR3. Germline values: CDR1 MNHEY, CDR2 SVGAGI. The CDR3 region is CAAGRPGPYNSPLHF. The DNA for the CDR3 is TGTGCCGCCGGCCGTCCGGGACCGTATAATTCACCCCTCCACTTT.